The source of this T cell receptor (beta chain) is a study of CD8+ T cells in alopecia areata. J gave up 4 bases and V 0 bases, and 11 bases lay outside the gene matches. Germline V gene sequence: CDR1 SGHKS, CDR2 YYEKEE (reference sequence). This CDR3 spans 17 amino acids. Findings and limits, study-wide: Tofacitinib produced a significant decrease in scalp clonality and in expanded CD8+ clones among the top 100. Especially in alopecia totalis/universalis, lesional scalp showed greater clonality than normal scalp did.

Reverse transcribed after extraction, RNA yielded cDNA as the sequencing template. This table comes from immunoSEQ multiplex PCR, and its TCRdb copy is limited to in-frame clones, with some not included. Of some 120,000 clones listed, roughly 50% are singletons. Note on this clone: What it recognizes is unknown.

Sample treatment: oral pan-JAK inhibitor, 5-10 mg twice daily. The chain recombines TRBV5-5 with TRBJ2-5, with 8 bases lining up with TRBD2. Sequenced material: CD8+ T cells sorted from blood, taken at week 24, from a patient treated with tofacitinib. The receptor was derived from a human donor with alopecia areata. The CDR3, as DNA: TGTGCCAGCAGCTTGGCAACGGGAGGGTTGGTGGGAGAGACCCAGTACTTC. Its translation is CASSLATGGLVGETQYF.